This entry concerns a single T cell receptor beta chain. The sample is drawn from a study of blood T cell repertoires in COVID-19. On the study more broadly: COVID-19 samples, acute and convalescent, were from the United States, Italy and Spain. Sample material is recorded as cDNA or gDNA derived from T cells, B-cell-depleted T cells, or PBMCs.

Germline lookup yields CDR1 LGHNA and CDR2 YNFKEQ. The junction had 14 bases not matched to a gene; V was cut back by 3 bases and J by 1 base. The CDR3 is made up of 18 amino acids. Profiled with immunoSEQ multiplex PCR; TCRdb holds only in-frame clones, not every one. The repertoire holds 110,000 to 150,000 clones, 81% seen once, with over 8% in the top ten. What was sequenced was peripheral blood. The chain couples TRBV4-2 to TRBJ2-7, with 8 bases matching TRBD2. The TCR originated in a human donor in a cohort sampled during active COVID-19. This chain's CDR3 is CASSQVVGSTSGSYEQYF. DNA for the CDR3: TGTGCCAGCAGCCAGGTCGTGGGTAGCACTAGCGGATCCTACGAGCAGTACTTC.